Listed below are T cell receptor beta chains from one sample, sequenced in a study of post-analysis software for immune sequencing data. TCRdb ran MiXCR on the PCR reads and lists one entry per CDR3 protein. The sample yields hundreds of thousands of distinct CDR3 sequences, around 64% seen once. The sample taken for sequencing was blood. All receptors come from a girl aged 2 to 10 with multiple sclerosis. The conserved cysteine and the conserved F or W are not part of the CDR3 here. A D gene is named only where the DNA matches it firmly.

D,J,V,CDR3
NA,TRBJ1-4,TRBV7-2,ASSLTTGSKLF
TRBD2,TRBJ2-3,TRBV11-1,ASSTSGGAIPNTQY
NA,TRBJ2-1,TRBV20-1,SASRPLLSYNEQF
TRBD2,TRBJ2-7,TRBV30,AWNSGRGEQY
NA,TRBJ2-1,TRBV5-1,ASSLDLLLEQF
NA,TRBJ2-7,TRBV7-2,ASSLVAGSVSYEQY
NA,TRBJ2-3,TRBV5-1,ASSPTFRGAATDTQY
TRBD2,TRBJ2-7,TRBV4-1,ASSQGGGEGLYEQY
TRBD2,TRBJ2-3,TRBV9,ASSVDLTSGGTQY
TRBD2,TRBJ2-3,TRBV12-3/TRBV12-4,ASRSLLAGVPYTQY
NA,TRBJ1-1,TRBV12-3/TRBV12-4,ASSLRGYNTEAF
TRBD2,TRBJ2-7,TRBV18,ASSLSGGDYEQY
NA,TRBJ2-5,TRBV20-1,SYGTHTYNEQY
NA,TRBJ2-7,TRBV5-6,ASSLVHHADEQY
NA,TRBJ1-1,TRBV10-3,AISESTVEAF
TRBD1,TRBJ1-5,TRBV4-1,ASSQTWTGPNQPQH
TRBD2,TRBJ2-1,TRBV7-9,ASRGTSGSAYEQF
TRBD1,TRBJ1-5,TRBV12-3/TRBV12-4,ASSPDRGEAH
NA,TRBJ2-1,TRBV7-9,ASNPTGGNEQF
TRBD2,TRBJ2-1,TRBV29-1,SVRLAVYNEQF
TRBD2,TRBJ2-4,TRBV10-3,AISEAGTRGPKNIQY
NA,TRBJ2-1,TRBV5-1,ASSLADVRGNEQF
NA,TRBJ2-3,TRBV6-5,ASSEQGDTQY